These 23 T cell receptor beta chains were sequenced from one sample in a study of radiation and T cells in renal cell carcinoma. Time point reported: blood 4 weeks post-SBRT, at nephrectomy. The treatment here: 15 Gy SBRT to primary tumor, nephrectomy 4 weeks later. Using immunoSEQ multiplex PCR, the repertoire was profiled, and TCRdb retains in-frame clones only, with some absent. The sample has about 86,000 clones; 85% are singletons. This specimen consisted of blood, obtained from a patient whose treatment included radiotherapy and nephrectomy. The receptors come from a man aged 45-60 years with renal cell carcinoma.

CDR3 residues: CASSSQGPGPSTDTQYF. In DNA form, the CDR3 reads TGTGCCAGCAGCTCGCAGGGTCCAGGGCCAAGCACAGATACGCAGTATTTT. The gene calls are TRBV7-2 and TRBJ2-3, with D possibly being TRBD1 (5 bases). Deletions cut 4 bases from V and 0 bases from J, with 17 bases between. The CDR3 is 17 amino acids. Per the germline V gene, CDR1 is SGHTA and CDR2 is FQGNSA.

In the case of this clone: A junction end diverges from the germline sequence, so it may reflect a read error. CDR3 residues: CASSPHGANVLTF. Written as DNA, the CDR3 is TGTGCTAGCAGCCCCCACGGGGCCAACGTCCTGACTTTC. This chain links TRBV7-7 with TRBJ2-6, with no clear D. The germline CDR1 and CDR2 sequences are SSHAT and FNYEAQ (reference sequence). The CDR3 sequence is 13 residues long.

This rearrangement joins TRBV19 to TRBJ1-2, with D unresolved. Per the germline V gene, CDR1 is LNHDA and CDR2 is SQIVND (reference sequence). The germline V and J ends were trimmed by 3 bases and 6 bases, with 11 bases remaining between them. The CDR3 spans 13 residues. CDR3 in amino acids: CASSIRSRDGYTF. CDR3 DNA sequence: TGTGCCAGTAGTATCCGGTCGAGGGATGGCTACACCTTC.

The chain links TRBV7-9 to TRBJ1-1; D uncertain. CDR1 and CDR2 from the germline V gene are SEHNR and FQNEAQ (reference sequence). The CDR3 has 14 residues. Trimming cost V 7 bases and J 7 bases, with 19 bases left between them. DNA of the CDR3: TGTGCCAGCACCTCCGGGATTAATATCCTTGAAGCTTTCTTT. It translates to CASTSGINILEAFF.

The chain carries TRBV19 and TRBJ2-5; no clear D gene. V was cut by 5 bases and J by 1 base, with 11 bases left in between. Germline CDR1 reads LNHDA; CDR2 reads SQIVND (reference sequence). This CDR3 region has 14 residues. CDR3 in amino acids: CASSPLTGQETQYF. The CDR3 nucleotides are TGTGCCAGTAGTCCCCTAACGGGCCAAGAGACCCAGTACTTC.

The chain couples TRBV7-9 to TRBJ1-2; D is possibly TRBD1 (5 bases). Germline V gene data show CDR1 as SEHNR and CDR2 as FQNEAQ (reference sequence). The CDR3 has 14 residues. Trimming stripped 4 bases from V and 8 bases from J, with 17 bases between. In nucleotides, the CDR3 is TGTGCCAGCAGCTCGGGACGGGATTTTGAAGGCTACACCTTC. Translated: CASSSGRDFEGYTF.

This clone came up a few times. The chain uses TRBV18 and TRBJ1-1; D is undetermined. The CDR3 has 13 amino acids. Trimming removed 3 bases at V and 7 bases at J, with 12 bases between. The germline V gene has CDR1 KGHSH and CDR2 LQKENI. For the CDR3, the DNA is TGTGCCAGCTCACCTGGGTCAGCCAATGAAGCTTTCTTT. Its protein is CASSPGSANEAFF.

The chain combines TRBV9 with TRBJ2-2, with 11 bases aligning to TRBD2. Germline V gives CDR1 SGDLS, CDR2 YYNGEE. The CDR3 covers 17 residues. The V gene end was trimmed by 2 bases and the J gene end by 0 bases; junction bases not matched to a gene: 3. CDR3 nucleotides: TGTGCCAGCAGCGTCGGGACTAGCGGCGCGAACACCGGGGAGCTGTTTTTT. It encodes CASSVGTSGANTGELFF. Supplemented by reference TRBV9 and TRBJ2-2, the full variable domain reads DSGVTQTPKHLITATGQRVTLRCSPRSGDLSVYWYQQSLDQGLQFLIQYYNGEERAKGNILERFSAQQFPDLHSELNLSSLELGDSALYFCASSVGTSGANTGELFFGEGSRLTVL.

The V call is TRBV19, the J call TRBJ2-4; TRBD2 is a possible D gene (6 bases). The ends were cut back, 7 bases at V and 0 bases at J, with 10 bases in the middle. In germline, CDR1 is LNHDA, CDR2 SQIVND (reference sequence). The CDR3 totals 14 residues. The CDR3 reads CASKSGLAKNIQYF. The CDR3 DNA reads as TGTGCCAGTAAGTCGGGACTAGCCAAAAACATTCAGTACTTC.

CDR3 DNA: TGTGCCAGCAGCTTAGGGGGGCTGGAGACCCAGTACTTC. Translation: CASSLGGLETQYF. The genes are TRBV7-9 and TRBJ2-5, with D possibly TRBD1 on 6 matching bases. Germline V lookup: CDR1 SEHNR, CDR2 FQNEAQ (reference sequence). The CDR3 consists of 13 residues. V was cut by 1 base and J by 5 bases, with 8 bases left in between.

This chain links TRBV28 with TRBJ1-1; D gene ambiguous. This CDR3 has 11 residues. Germline V lookup: CDR1 MDHEN, CDR2 SYDVKM. The ends were cut back, 5 bases at V and 12 bases at J, with 13 bases in the middle. This CDR3 reads CASSTILQPFF. In DNA, the CDR3 is TGTGCCAGCAGTACTATCCTGCAGCCTTTCTTT. Full variable domain (missing parts from reference TRBV28 and TRBJ1-1): DVKVTQSSRYLVKRTGEKVFLECVQDMDHENMFWYRQDPGLGLRLIYFSYDVKMKEKGDIPEGYSVSREKKERFSLILESASTNQTSMYLCASSTILQPFFGQGTRLTVV.

As regards this clone: Other DNA sequences of this sample code for an identical CDR3. The CDR3 DNA follows: TGTGCCAGCAGCCCTCGCGACTCCTACGAGCAGTACTTC. Protein sequence: CASSPRDSYEQYF. V and J are TRBV5-4 and TRBJ2-7, with D unclear. This CDR3 comprises 13 residues. Trimming stripped 4 bases from V and 0 bases from J, with 8 bases between. Per the germline V gene, CDR1 is SGHNT and CDR2 is YYREEE (reference sequence). The whole variable domain, filled in from reference TRBV5-4 and TRBJ2-7, reads ETGVTQSPTHLIKTRGQQVTLRCSSQSGHNTVSWYQQALGQGPQFIFQYYREEENGRGNFPPRFSGLQFPNYSSELNVNALELDDSALYLCASSPRDSYEQYFGPGTRLTVT.

This clone was recorded a few times. V gene TRBV19 combines with J gene TRBJ2-1; 13 bases are a match to TRBD2. Germline V CDR1 and CDR2: LNHDA, SQIVND (reference sequence). CDR3 length equals 16 residues. The junction had 2 bases not matched to a gene; V was cut back by 4 bases and J by 2 bases. This chain's CDR3 is CASSTLAGGPYNEQFF. DNA for the CDR3: TGTGCCAGTAGTACACTAGCGGGAGGGCCCTACAATGAGCAGTTCTTC.

This clone has just a few counts. The chain joins TRBV7-6 to TRBJ2-2; possibly TRBD2 for D (5 bases). Per the germline V gene, CDR1 is SGHVS and CDR2 is FNYEAQ. The CDR3 consists of 14 residues. Between the trimmed V and J ends, which lost 5 bases and 6 bases, there was a span of 13 bases. This CDR3 reads CASSRLAGAGELFF. DNA of the CDR3: TGTGCCAGCAGCCGCCTAGCCGGGGCCGGGGAGCTGTTTTTT.

A few counts support this clone. The rearrangement uses TRBV7-8 and TRBJ2-7; 9 positions match TRBD2. Germline V lookup: CDR1 SGHVS, CDR2 FQNEAQ. The length of the CDR3 is 16 residues. The trim removed 0 bases at V and 1 base at J, leaving 4 bases unmatched. CDR3 DNA: TGTGCCAGCAGCTTAGCCGGACTAGCGATATCCTACGAGCAGTACTTC. This codes for CASSLAGLAISYEQYF.

At least ten counts were recorded for this clone. This chain joins TRBV6-5 and TRBJ2-7; TRBD1 matches at 9 bases. The CDR3 is 14 amino acids. V gave up 6 bases and J gave up 2 bases; unmatched junction bases: 5. Germline V gene lookup returns CDR1 MNHEY and CDR2 SVGAGI. The CDR3 region is CASSGQGTTYEQYF. The CDR3 DNA reads as TGTGCCAGCAGCGGACAGGGGACAACCTACGAGCAGTACTTC.

The gene calls are TRBV2 and TRBJ1-2; D remains ambiguous. V lost 6 bases to trimming and J lost 8 bases, with 22 bases between them. Germline values: CDR1 SNHLY, CDR2 FYNNEI. CDR3 size: 15 residues. Here the CDR3 DNA reads TGTGCCAGCAGCCCAGATCCCCCGGGTGCCTCAGGCTACACCTTC. This encodes CASSPDPPGASGYTF.

J is TRBJ2-7 and V is TRBV18, with 9 bases aligning to TRBD1. Per the germline V gene, CDR1 is KGHSH and CDR2 is LQKENI. The CDR3 contains 15 residues. With V trimmed by 4 bases and J by 3 bases, 7 bases remained unmatched. This CDR3 reads CASSLLQGAGYEQYF. The CDR3 region has the DNA TGTGCCAGCTCACTTCTACAGGGGGCGGGCTACGAGCAGTACTTC. Variable domain in full (rest from reference TRBV18 and TRBJ2-7): NAGVMQNPRHLVRRRGQEARLRCSPMKGHSHVYWYRQLPEEGLKFMVYLQKENIIDESGMPKERFSAEFPKEGPSILRIQQVVRGDSAAYFCASSLLQGAGYEQYFGPGTRLTVT.

The chain recombines TRBV18 with TRBJ2-2, with D unclear. This CDR3 is 15 amino acids long. V was trimmed by 2 bases and J by 4 bases, leaving 11 bases between them. Per the germline V gene, CDR1 is KGHSH and CDR2 is LQKENI. This CDR3 is CASSPMAVGTGELFF. The DNA for the CDR3 is TGTGCCAGCTCACCAATGGCAGTTGGCACCGGGGAGCTGTTTTTT.

The chain employs TRBV5-1 and TRBJ2-5; no clear D gene. The CDR3 covers 14 residues. V was shortened by 3 bases and J by 4 bases, with 13 bases between the two germline ends. CDR1 and CDR2 from the germline V gene are SGHRS and YFSETQ. The CDR3, as DNA: TGCGCCAGCAGCTCCACAGTGGTCGGAGAGACCCAGTACTTC. Encoded protein: CASSSTVVGETQYF. Variable domain in full (rest from reference TRBV5-1 and TRBJ2-5): KAGVTQTPRYLIKTRGQQVTLSCSPISGHRSVSWYQQTPGQGLQFLFEYFSETQRNKGNFPGRFSGRQFSNSRSEMNVSTLELGDSALYLCASSSTVVGETQYFGPGTRLLVL.

This clone was counted only a few times. The chain uses TRBV27 and TRBJ2-1, with 7 bases fitting TRBD1. Trimming removed 5 bases from V and 6 bases from J; junction bases left unmatched: 4. Germline loops: CDR1 MNHEY, CDR2 SMNVEV (reference sequence). The CDR3 consists of 13 residues. DNA for the CDR3: TGTGCCAGCAGTCTCGGACAGGCCAATGAGCAGTTCTTC. Protein: CASSLGQANEQFF.

To note about this clone: The sample contains more than one DNA sequence encoding this CDR3. CDR3 loop: CASSPGTDTQYF. The DNA for the CDR3 is TGTGCCAGCTCACCTGGCACAGATACGCAGTATTTT. The rearrangement links TRBV18 to TRBJ2-3; D remains ambiguous. The CDR3 consists of 12 residues. From germline, CDR1 is KGHSH and CDR2 LQKENI. V lost 3 bases to trimming and J lost 1 base, with 2 bases between them.

This chain uses TRBV7-8 with TRBJ2-1; 10 bases are shared with TRBD2. The CDR3 is made up of 15 amino acids. The ends lost 5 bases at V and 4 bases at J; junction bases unmatched: 5. CDR1 and CDR2 from the germline V gene are SGHVS and FQNEAQ. The CDR3: CASSPTSGTYNEQFF. The CDR3 region has the DNA TGTGCCAGCAGCCCAACTAGCGGGACATACAATGAGCAGTTCTTC.